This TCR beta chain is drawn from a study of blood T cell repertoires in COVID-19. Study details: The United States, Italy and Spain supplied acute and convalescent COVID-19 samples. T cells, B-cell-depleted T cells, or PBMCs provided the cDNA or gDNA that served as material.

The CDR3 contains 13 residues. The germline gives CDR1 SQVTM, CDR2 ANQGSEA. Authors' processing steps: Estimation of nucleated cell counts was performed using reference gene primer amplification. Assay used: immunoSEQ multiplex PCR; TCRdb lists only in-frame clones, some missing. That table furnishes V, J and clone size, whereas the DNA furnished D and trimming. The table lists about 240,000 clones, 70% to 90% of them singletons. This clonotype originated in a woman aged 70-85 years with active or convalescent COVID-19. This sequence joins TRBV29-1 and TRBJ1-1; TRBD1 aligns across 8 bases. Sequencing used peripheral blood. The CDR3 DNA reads TGCATGTTCAGGGGGCTTGGAGACACTGAAGCTTTCTTT. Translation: CMFRGLGDTEAFF.